Below are 4 T cell receptor beta chains sequenced from a single sample in a study of blood T cell repertoires in COVID-19. The data were produced by immunoSEQ multiplex PCR, yet TCRdb's version contains in-frame clones alone and is incomplete. The table has 120,000 to 150,000 clones, more than 75% seen once. The specimen sequenced was peripheral blood. The source is an older man with acute or convalescent COVID-19.

The rearrangement joins TRBV24-1 to TRBJ2-5; 7 nucleotides align to TRBD1. This CDR3 is built from 15 residues. After removal of 4 bases from V and 2 bases from J, the junction contained 6 bases not matched to a gene. CDR1 and CDR2 (germline): KGHDR, SFDVKD. The CDR3 reads CATSEPTGPQETQYF. In nucleotides, the CDR3 is TGTGCCACCAGTGAGCCGACAGGGCCACAAGAGACCCAGTACTTC.

This clone was recorded once. The chain carries TRBV4-1 and TRBJ2-3; TRBD2 matches at 12 bases. Germline assignment: CDR1 MGHRA and CDR2 YSYEKL. V trimming: 5 bases; J trimming: 5 bases; junction bases outside the gene matches: 11. The CDR3 has 17 amino acids. The CDR3 coding sequence is TGCGCCAGCAGCAGACTAGCGGGGGCTGAAGAGAGAGATACGCAGTATTTT. Translating gives CASSRLAGAEERDTQYF.

This sequence joins TRBV7-9 and TRBJ2-7; D possibly corresponds to TRBD1 (5 bases). V lost 3 bases to trimming and J lost 2 bases, with 8 bases between them. This CDR3 region has 13 residues. CDR1 and CDR2 (germline): SEHNR, FQNEAQ (reference sequence). CDR3 sequence reads: CASSFGAPYEQYF. The CDR3 coding sequence is TGTGCCAGCAGCTTTGGGGCACCCTACGAGCAGTACTTC. The full variable domain, rest sourced from reference TRBV7-9 and TRBJ2-7, is DTGVSQNPRHKITKRGQNVTFRCDPISEHNRLYWYRQTLGQGPEFLTYFQNEAQLEKSRLLSDRFSAERPKGSFSTLEIQRTEQGDSAMYLCASSFGAPYEQYFGPGTRLTVT.

The V gene is TRBV12-3 or TRBV12-4, the J gene TRBJ2-1, with a tentative D call TRBD2 (7 bases). Trimming stripped 7 bases from V and 9 bases from J, with 16 bases between. This CDR3 comprises 13 residues. Here the CDR3 reads CASTPAGAGEQFF. CDR3 DNA sequence: TGTGCCAGCACCCCCGCGGGGGCGGGTGAGCAGTTCTTC.